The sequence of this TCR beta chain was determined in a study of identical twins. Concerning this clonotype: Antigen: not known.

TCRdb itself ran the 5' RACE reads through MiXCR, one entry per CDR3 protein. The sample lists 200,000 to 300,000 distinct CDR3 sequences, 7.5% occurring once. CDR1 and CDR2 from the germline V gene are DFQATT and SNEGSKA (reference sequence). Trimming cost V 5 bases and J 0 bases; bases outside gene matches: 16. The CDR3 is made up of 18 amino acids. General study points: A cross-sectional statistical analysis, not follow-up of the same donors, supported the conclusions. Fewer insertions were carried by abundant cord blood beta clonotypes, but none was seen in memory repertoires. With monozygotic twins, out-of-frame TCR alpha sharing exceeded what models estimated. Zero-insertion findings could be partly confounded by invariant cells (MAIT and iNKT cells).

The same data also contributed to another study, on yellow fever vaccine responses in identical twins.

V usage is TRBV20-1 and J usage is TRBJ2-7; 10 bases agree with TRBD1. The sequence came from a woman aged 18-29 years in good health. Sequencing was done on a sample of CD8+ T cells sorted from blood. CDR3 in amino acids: CSADLLRDRGSGSYEQYV. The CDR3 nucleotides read TGCAGTGCTGATCTCCTCCGGGACAGGGGCTCCGGCTCCTACGAGCAGTACGTC.